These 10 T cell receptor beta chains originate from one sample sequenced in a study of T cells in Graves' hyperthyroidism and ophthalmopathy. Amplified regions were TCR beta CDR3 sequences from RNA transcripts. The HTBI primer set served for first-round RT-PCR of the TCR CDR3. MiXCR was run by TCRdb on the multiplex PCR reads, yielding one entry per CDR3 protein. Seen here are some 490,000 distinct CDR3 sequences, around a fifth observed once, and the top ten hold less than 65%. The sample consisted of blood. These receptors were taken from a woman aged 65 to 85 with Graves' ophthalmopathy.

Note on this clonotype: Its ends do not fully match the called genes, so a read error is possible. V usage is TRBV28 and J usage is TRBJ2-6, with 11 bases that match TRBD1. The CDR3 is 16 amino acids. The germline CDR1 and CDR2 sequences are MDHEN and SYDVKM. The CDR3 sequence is CASSWTGGFGANVPTF. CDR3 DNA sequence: TGTGCCAGCAGTTGGACAGGGGGCTTTGGGGCCAACGTCCCGACTTTC.

CDR3 bases: TGCGCCAGCAGCCCTCCAGGGGCGGGAGCGACCGGGGAGCTGTTTTTT. Amino acid sequence: CASSPPGAGATGELFF. The chain combines TRBV4-1 with TRBJ2-2; tentative D call: TRBD2 (7 bases). From germline, CDR1 is MGHRA and CDR2 YSYEKL. The CDR3 loop spans 16 amino acids. V shed 4 bases and J shed 5 bases, with 17 bases lying between them.

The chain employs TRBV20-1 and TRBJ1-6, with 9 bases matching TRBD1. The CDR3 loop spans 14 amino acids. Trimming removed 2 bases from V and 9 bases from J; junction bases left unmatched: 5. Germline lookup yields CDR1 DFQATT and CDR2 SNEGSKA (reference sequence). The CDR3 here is CSARTDRGGSPLHF. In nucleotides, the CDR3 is TGCAGTGCTAGAACGGACAGGGGAGGTTCACCCCTCCACTTT.

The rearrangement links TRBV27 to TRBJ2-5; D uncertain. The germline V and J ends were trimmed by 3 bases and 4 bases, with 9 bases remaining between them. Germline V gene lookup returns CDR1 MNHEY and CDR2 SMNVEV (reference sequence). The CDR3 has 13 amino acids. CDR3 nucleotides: TGTGCCAGCAGTTTCTTGAGTGGAGAGACCCAGTACTTC. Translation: CASSFLSGETQYF.

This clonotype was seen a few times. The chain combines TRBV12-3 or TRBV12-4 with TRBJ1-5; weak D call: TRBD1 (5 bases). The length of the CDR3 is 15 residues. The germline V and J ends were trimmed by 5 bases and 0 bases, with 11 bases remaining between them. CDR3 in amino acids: CASSPGLNSNQPQHF. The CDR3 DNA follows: TGTGCCAGCAGTCCGGGACTGAATAGCAATCAGCCCCAGCATTTT.

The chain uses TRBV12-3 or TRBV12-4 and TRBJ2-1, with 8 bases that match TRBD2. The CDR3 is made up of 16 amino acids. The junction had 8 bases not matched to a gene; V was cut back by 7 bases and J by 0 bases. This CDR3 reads CASTVSGARSYNEQFF. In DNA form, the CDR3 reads TGTGCCAGCACCGTTAGCGGGGCCCGCTCCTACAATGAGCAGTTCTTC.

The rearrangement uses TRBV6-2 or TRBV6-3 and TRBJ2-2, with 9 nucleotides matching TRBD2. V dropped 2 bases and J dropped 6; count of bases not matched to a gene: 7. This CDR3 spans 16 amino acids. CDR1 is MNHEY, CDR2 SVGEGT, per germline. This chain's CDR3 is CASSYTGLAIPGELFF. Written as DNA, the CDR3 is TGTGCCAGCAGTTACACGGGACTAGCCATCCCCGGGGAGCTGTTTTTT.

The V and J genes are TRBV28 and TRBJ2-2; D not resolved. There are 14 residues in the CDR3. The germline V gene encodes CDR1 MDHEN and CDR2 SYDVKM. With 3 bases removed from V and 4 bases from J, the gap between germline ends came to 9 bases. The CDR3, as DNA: TGTGCCAGCAGTTTTTTTCGAGGCACCGGGGAGCTGTTTTTT. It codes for CASSFFRGTGELFF.

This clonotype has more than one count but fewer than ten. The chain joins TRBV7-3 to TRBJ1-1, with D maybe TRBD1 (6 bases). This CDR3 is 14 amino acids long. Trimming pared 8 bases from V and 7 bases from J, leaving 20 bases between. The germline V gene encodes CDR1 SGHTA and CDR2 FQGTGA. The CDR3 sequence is CASRQGGGAGEAFF. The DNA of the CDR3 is TGTGCCAGCCGACAAGGGGGGGGGGCCGGTGAAGCTTTCTTT.

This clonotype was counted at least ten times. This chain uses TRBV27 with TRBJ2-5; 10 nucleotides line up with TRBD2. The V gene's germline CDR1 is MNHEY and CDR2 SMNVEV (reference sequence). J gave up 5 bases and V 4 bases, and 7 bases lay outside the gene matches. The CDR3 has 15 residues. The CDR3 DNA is TGTGCCAGCAGTTCCTGGACTAGCGGTGAGGAGACCCAGTACTTC. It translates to CASSSWTSGEETQYF.